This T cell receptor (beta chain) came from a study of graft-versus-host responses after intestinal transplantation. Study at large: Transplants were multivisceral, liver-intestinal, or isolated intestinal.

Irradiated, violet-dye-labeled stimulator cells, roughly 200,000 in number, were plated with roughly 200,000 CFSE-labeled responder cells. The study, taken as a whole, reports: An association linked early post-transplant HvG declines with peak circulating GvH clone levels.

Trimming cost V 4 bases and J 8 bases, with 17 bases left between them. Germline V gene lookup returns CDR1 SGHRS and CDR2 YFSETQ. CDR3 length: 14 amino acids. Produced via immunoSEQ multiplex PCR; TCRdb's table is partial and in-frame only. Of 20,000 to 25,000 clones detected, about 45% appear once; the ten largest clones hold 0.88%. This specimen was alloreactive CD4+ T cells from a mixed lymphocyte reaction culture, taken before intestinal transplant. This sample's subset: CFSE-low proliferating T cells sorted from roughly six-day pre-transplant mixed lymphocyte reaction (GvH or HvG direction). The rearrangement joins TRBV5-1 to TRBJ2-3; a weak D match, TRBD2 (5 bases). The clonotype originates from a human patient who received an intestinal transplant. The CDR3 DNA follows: TGCGCCAGCAGCCTCAGTACCTCGAGCGGTACGCAGTATTTT. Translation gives CASSLSTSSGTQYF.